This T cell receptor (beta chain) was retrieved from a study of sequential checkpoint blockade in melanoma. Across the study: First-line arms were nivolumab then ipilimumab, or the reverse, randomized 1:1. Each arm's sequence ended with maintenance nivolumab.

This clone was seen once. Profiled with immunoSEQ multiplex PCR; TCRdb holds only in-frame clones, not every one. The sample comprises about 18,000 clones, around 65% of which are singletons, and about 11% rests with the top ten. CDR3 length: 16 amino acids. The V gene's germline CDR1 is LGHNA and CDR2 YSLEER. The junction had 8 bases not matched to a gene; V was cut back by 3 bases and J by 1 base. Documented treatment: randomized to nivolumab then ipilimumab (arm A) or the reverse (arm B). PBMC sorting kept live CD3+CD8+ cells without CD19 or CD56. The chain links TRBV4-3 to TRBJ2-7, with 8 bases lining up with TRBD2. The sequence was collected from a human donor with melanoma. Sequenced material: CD8+ T cells sorted from blood (inferred from file names), taken from a patient given nivolumab and ipilimumab in sequence. For the CDR3, the DNA is TGCGCCAGCAGCCAGACCCGGGGGGGAGCGTCCTACGAGCAGTACTTC. Translating it yields CASSQTRGGASYEQYF.